This T cell receptor (beta chain) is from a study of T cell changes during pregnancy in multiple sclerosis. Produced via immunoSEQ multiplex PCR; TCRdb's table is partial and in-frame only. The sample lists roughly 70,000 clones; 75% to 95% were seen once. The V end was cut by 0 bases, the J end by 2 bases, with 10 bases between. Germline V gives CDR1 SGHDN, CDR2 FVKESK. The CDR3 sequence is 15 residues long. The sample consisted of peripheral blood, taken in the first trimester of pregnancy. This clonotype was sampled from a female donor with multiple sclerosis, enrolled in a pregnancy study. This sequence joins TRBV14 and TRBJ1-2; perhaps TRBD1 as D (5 bases). CDR3: CASSQDAGLNYGYTF. The CDR3 nucleotides are TGTGCCAGCAGCCAAGACGCGGGGCTCAACTATGGCTACACCTTC. Looking up the rest from reference TRBV14 and TRBJ1-2 gives the full variable domain: EAGVTQFPSHSVIEKGQTVTLRCDPISGHDNLYWYRRVMGKEIKFLLHFVKESKQDESGMPNNRFLAERTGGTYSTLKVQPAELEDSGVYFCASSQDAGLNYGYTFGSGTRLTVV.